This TCR beta chain was found in a study of blood T cell repertoires in COVID-19. About the study: Material from acute and convalescent COVID-19 was sourced from the United States, Italy and Spain. Nucleic acid was either cDNA or gDNA, and it came from T cells, B-cell-depleted T cells, or PBMCs.

V was pared by 6 bases and J by 1 base, with 16 bases between. This CDR3 comprises 16 residues. Germline values: CDR1 MDHEN, CDR2 SYDVKM. Per the study methods: Estimated nucleated cell counts came from reference gene primer amplification. Libraries were prepared by immunoSEQ multiplex PCR; TCRdb keeps only in-frame clonotypes and omits some of them. The V and J calls and clone size are taken from that table; D and trimming were inferred from the DNA. The data show about 190,000 clones, roughly 85% seen once. The sample was peripheral blood. This TCR was recovered from a woman in her twenties or thirties with acute or convalescent COVID-19. The gene calls are TRBV28 and TRBJ1-3; a weak D match, TRBD1 (6 bases). CDR3 nucleotide sequence: TGTGCCAGCAGCCCCACCGGGACACATTCTGGAAACACCATATATTTT. This encodes CASSPTGTHSGNTIYF.